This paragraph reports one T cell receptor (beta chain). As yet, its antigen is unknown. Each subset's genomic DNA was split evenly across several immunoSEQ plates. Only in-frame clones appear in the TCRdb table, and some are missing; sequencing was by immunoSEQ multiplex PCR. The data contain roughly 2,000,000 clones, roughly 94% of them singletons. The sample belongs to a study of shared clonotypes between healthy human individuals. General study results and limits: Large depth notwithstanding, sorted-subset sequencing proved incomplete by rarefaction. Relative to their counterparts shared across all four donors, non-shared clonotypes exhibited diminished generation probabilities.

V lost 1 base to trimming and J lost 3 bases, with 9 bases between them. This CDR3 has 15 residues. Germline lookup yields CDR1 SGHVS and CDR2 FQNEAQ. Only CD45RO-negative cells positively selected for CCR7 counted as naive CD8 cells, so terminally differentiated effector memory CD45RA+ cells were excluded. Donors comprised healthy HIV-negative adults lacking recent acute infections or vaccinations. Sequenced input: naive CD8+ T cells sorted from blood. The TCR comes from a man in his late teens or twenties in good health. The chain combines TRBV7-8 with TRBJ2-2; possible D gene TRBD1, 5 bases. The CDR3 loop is CASSLDGHYTGELFF. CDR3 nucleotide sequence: TGTGCCAGCAGCTTAGATGGACATTACACCGGGGAGCTGTTTTTT.